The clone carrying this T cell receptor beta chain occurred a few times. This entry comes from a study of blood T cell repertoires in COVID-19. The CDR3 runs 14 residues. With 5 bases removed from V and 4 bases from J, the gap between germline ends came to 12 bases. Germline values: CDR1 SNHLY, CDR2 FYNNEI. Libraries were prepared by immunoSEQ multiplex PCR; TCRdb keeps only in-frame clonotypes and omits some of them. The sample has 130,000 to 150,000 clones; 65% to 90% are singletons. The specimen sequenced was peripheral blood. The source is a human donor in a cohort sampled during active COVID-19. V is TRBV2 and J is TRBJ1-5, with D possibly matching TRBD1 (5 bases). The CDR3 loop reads CASSLGLVNQPQHF. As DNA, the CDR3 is TGTGCCAGCAGTCTGGGACTCGTTAATCAGCCCCAGCATTTT.